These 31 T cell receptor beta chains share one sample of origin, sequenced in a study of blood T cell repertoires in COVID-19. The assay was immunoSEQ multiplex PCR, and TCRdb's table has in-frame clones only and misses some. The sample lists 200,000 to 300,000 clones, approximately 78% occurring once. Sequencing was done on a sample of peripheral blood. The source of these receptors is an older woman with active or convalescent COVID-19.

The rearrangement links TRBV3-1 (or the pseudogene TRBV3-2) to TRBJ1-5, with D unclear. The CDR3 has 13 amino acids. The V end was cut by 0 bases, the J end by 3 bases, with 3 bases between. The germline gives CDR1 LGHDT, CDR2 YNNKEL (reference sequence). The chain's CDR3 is CASSQDYNQPQHF. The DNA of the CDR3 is TGTGCCAGCAGCCAAGATTACAATCAGCCCCAGCATTTT.

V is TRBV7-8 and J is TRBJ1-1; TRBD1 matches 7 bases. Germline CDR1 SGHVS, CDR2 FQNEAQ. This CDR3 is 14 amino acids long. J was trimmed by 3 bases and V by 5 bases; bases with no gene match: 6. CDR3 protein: CASSPLQGHTEAFF. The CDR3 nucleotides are TGTGCCAGCAGCCCATTACAGGGGCACACTGAAGCTTTCTTT.

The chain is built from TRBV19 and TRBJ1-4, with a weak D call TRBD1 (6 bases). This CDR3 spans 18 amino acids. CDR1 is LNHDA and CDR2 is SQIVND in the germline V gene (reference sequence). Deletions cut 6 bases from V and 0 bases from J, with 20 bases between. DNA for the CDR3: TGTGCCAGTAGCAATCCCCTGACAGGAACTACAACTAATGAAAAACTGTTTTTT. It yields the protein CASSNPLTGTTTNEKLFF. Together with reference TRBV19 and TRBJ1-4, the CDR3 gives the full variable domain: DGGITQSPKYLFRKEGQNVTLSCEQNLNHDAMYWYRQDPGQGLRLIYYSQIVNDFQKGDIAEGYSVSREKKESFPLTVTSAQKNPTAFYLCASSNPLTGTTTNEKLFFGSGTQLSVL.

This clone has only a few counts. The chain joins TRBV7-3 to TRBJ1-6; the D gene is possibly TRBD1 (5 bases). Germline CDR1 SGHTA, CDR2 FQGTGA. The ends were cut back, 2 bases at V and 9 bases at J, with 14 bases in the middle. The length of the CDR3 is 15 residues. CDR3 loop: CASSLSGHLLSPLHF. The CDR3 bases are TGTGCCAGCAGCTTATCTGGACACCTTCTTTCACCCCTCCACTTT.

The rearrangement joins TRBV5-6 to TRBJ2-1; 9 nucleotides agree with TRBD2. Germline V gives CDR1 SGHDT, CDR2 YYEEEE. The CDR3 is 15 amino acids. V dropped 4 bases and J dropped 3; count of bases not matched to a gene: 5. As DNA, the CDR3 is TGTGCCAGCAGCGTCGGGCGGGGGGGCTACAATGAGCAGTTCTTC. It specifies CASSVGRGGYNEQFF.

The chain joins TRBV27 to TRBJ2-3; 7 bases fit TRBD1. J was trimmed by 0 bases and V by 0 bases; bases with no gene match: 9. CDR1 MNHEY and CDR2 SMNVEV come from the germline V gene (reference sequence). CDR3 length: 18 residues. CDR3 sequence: CASSLSPVTGYSTDTQYF. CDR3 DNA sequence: TGTGCCAGCAGTTTATCGCCCGTGACAGGGTATAGCACAGATACGCAGTATTTT.

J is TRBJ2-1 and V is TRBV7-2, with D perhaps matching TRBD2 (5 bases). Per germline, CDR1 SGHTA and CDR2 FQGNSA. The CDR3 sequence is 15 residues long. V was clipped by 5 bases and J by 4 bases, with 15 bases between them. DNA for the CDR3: TGTGCCAGCAGCACTCTTTCCCCGGGGTACAATGAGCAGTTCTTC. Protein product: CASSTLSPGYNEQFF.

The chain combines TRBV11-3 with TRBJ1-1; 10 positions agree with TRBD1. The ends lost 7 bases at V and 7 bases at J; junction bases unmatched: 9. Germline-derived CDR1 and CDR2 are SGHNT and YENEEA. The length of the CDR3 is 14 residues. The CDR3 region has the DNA TGTGCCAGCACGACAGGGGGCCGAACAAATGAAGCTTTCTTT. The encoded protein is CASTTGGRTNEAFF.

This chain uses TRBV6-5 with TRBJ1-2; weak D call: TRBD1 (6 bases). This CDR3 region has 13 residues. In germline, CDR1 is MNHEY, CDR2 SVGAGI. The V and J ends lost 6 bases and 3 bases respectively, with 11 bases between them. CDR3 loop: CASSNQGYYGYTF. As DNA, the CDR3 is TGTGCCAGCAGCAACCAGGGGTACTATGGCTACACCTTC.

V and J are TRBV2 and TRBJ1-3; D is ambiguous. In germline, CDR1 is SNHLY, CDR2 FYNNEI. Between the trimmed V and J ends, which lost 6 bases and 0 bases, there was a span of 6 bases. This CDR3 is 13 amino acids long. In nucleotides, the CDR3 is TGTGCCAGCAGGCAGGACTCTGGAAACACCATATATTTT. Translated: CASRQDSGNTIYF. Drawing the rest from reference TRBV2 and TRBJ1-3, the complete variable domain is EPEVTQTPSHQVTQMGQEVILRCVPISNHLYFYWYRQILGQKVEFLVSFYNNEISEKSEIFDDQFSVERPDGSNFTLKIRSTKLEDSAMYFCASRQDSGNTIYFGEGSWLTVV.

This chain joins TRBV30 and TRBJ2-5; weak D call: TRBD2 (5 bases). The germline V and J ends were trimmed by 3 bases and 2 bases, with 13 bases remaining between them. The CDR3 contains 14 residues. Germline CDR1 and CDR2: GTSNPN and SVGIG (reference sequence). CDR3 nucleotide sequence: TGTGCCTGGAGCGGCGGCAGCGGACAAGAGACCCAGTACTTC. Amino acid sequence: CAWSGGSGQETQYF.

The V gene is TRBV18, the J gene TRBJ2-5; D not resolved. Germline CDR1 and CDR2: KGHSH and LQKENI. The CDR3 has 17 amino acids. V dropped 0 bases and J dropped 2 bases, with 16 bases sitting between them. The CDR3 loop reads CASSPPLRRNPQETQYF. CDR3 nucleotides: TGTGCCAGCTCACCACCGTTGCGGCGGAACCCTCAAGAGACCCAGTACTTC.

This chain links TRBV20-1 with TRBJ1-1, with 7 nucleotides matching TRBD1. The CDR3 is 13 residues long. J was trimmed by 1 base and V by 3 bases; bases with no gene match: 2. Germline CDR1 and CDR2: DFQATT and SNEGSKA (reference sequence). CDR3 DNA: TGCAGTGCTAGTAGGGGGCCGAACACTGAAGCTTTCTTT. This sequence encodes CSASRGPNTEAFF.

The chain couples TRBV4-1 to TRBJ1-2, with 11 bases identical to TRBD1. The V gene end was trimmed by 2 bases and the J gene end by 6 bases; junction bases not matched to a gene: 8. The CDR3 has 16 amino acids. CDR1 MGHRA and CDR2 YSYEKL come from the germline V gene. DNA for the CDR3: TGCGCCAGCAGCCAATTCCGGGACAGGGGGAACAATGGCTACACCTTC. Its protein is CASSQFRDRGNNGYTF.

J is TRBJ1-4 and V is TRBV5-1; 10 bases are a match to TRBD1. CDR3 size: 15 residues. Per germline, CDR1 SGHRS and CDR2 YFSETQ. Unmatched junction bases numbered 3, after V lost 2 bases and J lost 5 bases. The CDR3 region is CASSFRGQGNEKLFF. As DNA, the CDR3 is TGCGCCAGCAGCTTTAGGGGACAGGGGAATGAAAAACTGTTTTTT. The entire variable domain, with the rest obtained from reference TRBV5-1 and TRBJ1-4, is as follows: KAGVTQTPRYLIKTRGQQVTLSCSPISGHRSVSWYQQTPGQGLQFLFEYFSETQRNKGNFPGRFSGRQFSNSRSEMNVSTLELGDSALYLCASSFRGQGNEKLFFGSGTQLSVL.

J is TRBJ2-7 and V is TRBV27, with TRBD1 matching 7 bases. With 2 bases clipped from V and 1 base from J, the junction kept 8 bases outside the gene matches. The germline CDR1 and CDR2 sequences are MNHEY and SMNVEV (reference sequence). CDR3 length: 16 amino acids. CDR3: CASSLAGTANSYEQYF. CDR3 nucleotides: TGTGCCAGCAGTTTAGCTGGGACAGCGAATTCCTACGAGCAGTACTTC.

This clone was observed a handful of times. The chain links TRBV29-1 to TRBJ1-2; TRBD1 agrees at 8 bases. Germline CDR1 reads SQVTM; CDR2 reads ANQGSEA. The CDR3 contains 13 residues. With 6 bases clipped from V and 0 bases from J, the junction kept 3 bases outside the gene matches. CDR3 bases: TGCAGCGTGGGGACAGGTACTAACTATGGCTACACCTTC. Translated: CSVGTGTNYGYTF.

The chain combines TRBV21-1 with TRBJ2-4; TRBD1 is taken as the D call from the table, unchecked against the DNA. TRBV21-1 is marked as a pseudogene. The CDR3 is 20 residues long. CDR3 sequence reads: CASSPYRGHRGRPAKNIQYF. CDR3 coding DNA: TGTGCCAGCAGCCCGTATAGGGGTCATAGGGGCCGCCCAGCCAAAAACATTCAGTACTTC.

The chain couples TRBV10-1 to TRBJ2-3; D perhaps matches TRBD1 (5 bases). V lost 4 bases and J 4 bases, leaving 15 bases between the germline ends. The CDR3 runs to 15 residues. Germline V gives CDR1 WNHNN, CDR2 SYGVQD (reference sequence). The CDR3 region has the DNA TGCGCCAGCAGTGGGAAGGGGTTGTCGGCAGATACGCAGTATTTT. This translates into CASSGKGLSADTQYF.

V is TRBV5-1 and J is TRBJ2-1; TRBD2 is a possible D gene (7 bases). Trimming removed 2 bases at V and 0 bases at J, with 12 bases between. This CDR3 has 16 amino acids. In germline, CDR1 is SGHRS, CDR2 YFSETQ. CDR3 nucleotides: TGCGCCAGCAGCTTCGGCGGGGGCCACTCCTACAATGAGCAGTTCTTC. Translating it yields CASSFGGGHSYNEQFF.

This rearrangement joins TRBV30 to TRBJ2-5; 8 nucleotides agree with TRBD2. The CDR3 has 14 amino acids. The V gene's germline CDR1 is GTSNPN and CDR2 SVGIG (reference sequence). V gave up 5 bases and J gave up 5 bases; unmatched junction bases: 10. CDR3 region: CAWWVGGGMETQYF. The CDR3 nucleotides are TGTGCCTGGTGGGTCGGGGGGGGGATGGAGACCCAGTACTTC.

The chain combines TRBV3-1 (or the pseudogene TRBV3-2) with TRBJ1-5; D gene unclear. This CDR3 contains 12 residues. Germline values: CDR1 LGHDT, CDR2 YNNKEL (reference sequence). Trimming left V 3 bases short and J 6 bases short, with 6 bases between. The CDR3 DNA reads TGTGCCAGCAGCCAGCTAGGTCAGCCCCAGCATTTT. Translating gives CASSQLGQPQHF.

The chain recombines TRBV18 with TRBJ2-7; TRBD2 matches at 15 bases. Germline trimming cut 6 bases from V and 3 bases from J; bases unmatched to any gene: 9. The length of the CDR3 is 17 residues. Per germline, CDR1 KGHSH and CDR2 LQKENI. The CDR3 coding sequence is TGTGCCAGCTCCCCCGGGACTAGCGGGGGGCGCATCTACGAGCAGTACTTC. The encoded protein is CASSPGTSGGRIYEQYF.

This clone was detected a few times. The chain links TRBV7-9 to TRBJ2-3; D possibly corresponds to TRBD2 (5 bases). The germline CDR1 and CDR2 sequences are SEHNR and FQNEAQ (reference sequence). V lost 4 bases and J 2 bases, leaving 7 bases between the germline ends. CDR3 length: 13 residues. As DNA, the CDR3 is TGTGCCAGCAGCTCGCGGGTCACAGATACGCAGTATTTT. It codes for CASSSRVTDTQYF.

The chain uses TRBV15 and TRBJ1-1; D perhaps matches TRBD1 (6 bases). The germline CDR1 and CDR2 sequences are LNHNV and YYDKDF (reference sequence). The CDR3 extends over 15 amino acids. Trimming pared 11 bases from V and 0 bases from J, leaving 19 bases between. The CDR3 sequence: CAHDGTPPLNTEAFF. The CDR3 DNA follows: TGTGCCCATGACGGGACACCGCCCCTGAACACTGAAGCTTTCTTT.

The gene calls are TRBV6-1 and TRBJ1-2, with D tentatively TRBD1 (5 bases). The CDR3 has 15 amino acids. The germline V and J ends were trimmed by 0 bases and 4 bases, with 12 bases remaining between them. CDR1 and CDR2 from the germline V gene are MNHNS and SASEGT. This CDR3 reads CASSEAPGGSYGYTF. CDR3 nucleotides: TGTGCCAGCAGTGAAGCGCCCGGGGGAAGCTATGGCTACACCTTC.

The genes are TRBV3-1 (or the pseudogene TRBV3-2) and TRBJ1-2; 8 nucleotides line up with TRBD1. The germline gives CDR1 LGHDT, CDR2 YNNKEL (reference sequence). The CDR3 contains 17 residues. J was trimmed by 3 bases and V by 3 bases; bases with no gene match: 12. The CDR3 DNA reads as TGTGCCAGCAGCCACCTAGTAGACAGGGGACTCGACTATGGCTACACCTTC. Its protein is CASSHLVDRGLDYGYTF.

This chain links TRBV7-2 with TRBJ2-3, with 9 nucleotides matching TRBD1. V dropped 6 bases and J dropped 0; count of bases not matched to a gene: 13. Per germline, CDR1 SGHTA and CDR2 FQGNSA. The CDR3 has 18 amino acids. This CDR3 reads CASRPRDRAYLSTDTQYF. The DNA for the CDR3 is TGTGCCAGCAGACCGCGGGACAGGGCCTATCTCAGCACAGATACGCAGTATTTT. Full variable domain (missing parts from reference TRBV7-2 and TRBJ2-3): GAGVSQSPSNKVTEKGKDVELRCDPISGHTALYWYRQSLGQGLEFLIYFQGNSAPDKSGLPSDRFSAERTGGSVSTLTIQRTQQEDSAVYLCASRPRDRAYLSTDTQYFGPGTRLTVL.

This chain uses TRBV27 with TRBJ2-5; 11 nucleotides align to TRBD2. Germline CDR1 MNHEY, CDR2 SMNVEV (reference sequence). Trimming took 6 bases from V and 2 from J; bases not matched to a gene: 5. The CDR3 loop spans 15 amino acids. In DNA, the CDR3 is TGTGCCAGCAGCGCTAGCGGGGGGATTCAAGAGACCCAGTACTTC. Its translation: CASSASGGIQETQYF.

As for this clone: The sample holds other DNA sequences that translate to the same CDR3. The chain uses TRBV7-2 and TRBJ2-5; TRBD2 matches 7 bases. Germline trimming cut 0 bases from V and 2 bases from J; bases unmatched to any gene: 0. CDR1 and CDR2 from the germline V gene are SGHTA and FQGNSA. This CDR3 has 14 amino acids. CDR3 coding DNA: TGTGCCAGCAGCTTAGCGGGAGGGCAAGAGACCCAGTACTTC. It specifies CASSLAGGQETQYF.

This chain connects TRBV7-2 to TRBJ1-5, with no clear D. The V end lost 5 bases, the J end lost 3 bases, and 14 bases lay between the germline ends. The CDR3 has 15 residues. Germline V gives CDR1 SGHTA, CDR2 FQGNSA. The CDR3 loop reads CASSLRAGDNQPQHF. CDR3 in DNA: TGTGCCAGCAGCCTGAGGGCAGGCGACAATCAGCCCCAGCATTTT. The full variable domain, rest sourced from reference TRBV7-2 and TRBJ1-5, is GAGVSQSPSNKVTEKGKDVELRCDPISGHTALYWYRQSLGQGLEFLIYFQGNSAPDKSGLPSDRFSAERTGGSVSTLTIQRTQQEDSAVYLCASSLRAGDNQPQHFGDGTRLSIL.